The 13 T cell receptor beta chains presented below share a single source sample, sequenced in a study of blood T cell repertoires in COVID-19. Measured with immunoSEQ multiplex PCR; TCRdb has only the in-frame clones, and not every one. The sample comprises 450,000 to 500,000 clones, approximately 86% of which are singletons, and 6.5% to 9.5% rests with the top ten. Sequenced input: PBMCs or T cells enriched from blood (not recorded which). The source is a woman in her fifties or sixties who had recovered from COVID-19.

This rearrangement joins TRBV2 to TRBJ1-5, with a possible D match to TRBD1 (5 bases). CDR3 length equals 15 residues. Germline V CDR1 and CDR2: SNHLY, FYNNEI. With 6 bases removed from V and 0 bases from J, the gap between germline ends came to 12 bases. Written as DNA, the CDR3 is TGTGCCAGCAGGGGGTCAGGGTATAGCAATCAGCCCCAGCATTTT. Protein product: CASRGSGYSNQPQHF.

The J gene is TRBJ1-3, the V gene TRBV5-1; the D gene is possibly TRBD1 (5 bases). Deletions cut 5 bases from V and 0 bases from J, with 12 bases between. The CDR3 has 15 residues. Per the germline V gene, CDR1 is SGHRS and CDR2 is YFSETQ. The CDR3 nucleotides are TGCGCCAGCAGTTTTGACAGCTACTCTGGAAACACCATATATTTT. It codes for CASSFDSYSGNTIYF.

This clone was detected only once. This sequence joins TRBV23-1 and TRBJ1-1; no firm D call. TRBV23-1 is noted as an ORF with a role that remains uncertain. With 1 base removed from V and 5 bases from J, the gap between germline ends came to 14 bases. The CDR3 loop spans 15 amino acids. DNA of the CDR3: TGCGCCAGCAGTCAATTGCGAGGTCCCGGTACTGAAGCTTTCTTT. Its translation is CASSQLRGPGTEAFF.

CDR3 nucleotides: TGTGCCATCAGCGGGACTAGCGGGAAGAATGAGCAGTTCTTC. Protein: CAISGTSGKNEQFF. This rearrangement joins TRBV10-3 to TRBJ2-1, with TRBD2 identical over 13 bases. V lost 6 bases and J lost 7; bases outside the gene matches: 3. Germline V CDR1 and CDR2: ENHRY, SYGVKD. CDR3 size: 14 residues.

This rearrangement joins TRBV3-1 (or the pseudogene TRBV3-2) to TRBJ2-5; 8 nucleotides agree with TRBD1. This CDR3 region has 15 residues. The germline CDR1 and CDR2 sequences are LGHDT and YNNKEL (reference sequence). After removal of 1 base from V and 4 bases from J, the junction contained 5 bases not matched to a gene. The CDR3 DNA follows: TGTGCCAGCAGCCAAGCAGGGGGCCTTGGAGAGACCCAGTACTTC. It is translated as CASSQAGGLGETQYF.

The chain recombines TRBV27 with TRBJ1-3; 10 bases are a match to TRBD1. CDR3 length: 15 residues. Germline CDR1 MNHEY, CDR2 SMNVEV (reference sequence). The V and J ends lost 2 bases and 4 bases, in that order; junction bases with no gene match: 2. The DNA of the CDR3 is TGTGCCAGCAGTTTAGACAGGGGGCTCGGAAACACCATATATTTT. The encoded protein is CASSLDRGLGNTIYF.

V and J are TRBV7-8 and TRBJ2-2; 14 bases fit TRBD2. There are 20 residues in the CDR3. J lost 1 base, V lost 5 bases, and 12 bases had no gene match. Germline V lookup: CDR1 SGHVS, CDR2 FQNEAQ. The chain's CDR3 is CASSQHPLGTSGGNTGELFF. As DNA, the CDR3 is TGTGCCAGCAGCCAGCACCCTTTGGGGACTAGCGGGGGGAACACCGGGGAGCTGTTTTTT.

The chain combines TRBV27 with TRBJ2-1; perhaps TRBD2 as D (6 bases). Germline-derived CDR1 and CDR2 are MNHEY and SMNVEV (reference sequence). The CDR3 is 13 residues long. V lost 2 bases to trimming and J lost 8 bases, with 10 bases between them. CDR3 sequence: CASSLGGWDEQFF. CDR3 in DNA: TGTGCCAGCAGTTTAGGGGGGTGGGATGAGCAGTTCTTC.

The J gene is TRBJ2-5, the V gene TRBV7-2; the match to TRBD1 covers 9 bases. The CDR3 length is 15 residues. The V and J ends lost 4 bases and 2 bases, in that order; junction bases with no gene match: 5. The V gene's germline CDR1 is SGHTA and CDR2 FQGNSA. CDR3 DNA: TGTGCCAGCAGCTCAGGGACAGGGCATCAAGAGACCCAGTACTTC. It specifies CASSSGTGHQETQYF.

V and J are TRBV19 and TRBJ1-5; TRBD1 matches 9 bases. The CDR3 totals 15 residues. Germline V lookup: CDR1 LNHDA, CDR2 SQIVND (reference sequence). Trimming removed 9 bases from V and 7 bases from J; junction bases left unmatched: 13. In nucleotides, the CDR3 is TGTGCCAGCAAAGTTCCGGGACAGGGAAGGCAGCCCCAGCATTTT. Amino acid sequence: CASKVPGQGRQPQHF. The variable domain in full, completed from reference TRBV19 and TRBJ1-5, reads DGGITQSPKYLFRKEGQNVTLSCEQNLNHDAMYWYRQDPGQGLRLIYYSQIVNDFQKGDIAEGYSVSREKKESFPLTVTSAQKNPTAFYLCASKVPGQGRQPQHFGDGTRLSIL.

V and J are TRBV5-1 and TRBJ1-4, with D perhaps TRBD1 (6 bases). CDR1 is SGHRS and CDR2 is YFSETQ in the germline V gene. Trimming left V 0 bases short and J 3 bases short, with 15 bases between. This CDR3 has 17 amino acids. The CDR3 bases are TGCGCCAGCAGCTTGGCGCAGGGGCCCCTTCCTAATGAAAAACTGTTTTTT. Its protein is CASSLAQGPLPNEKLFF.

This clone was found once. The CDR3 region has the DNA TGTGCCAGCACGACCCTAGGTTATAGCAATCAGCCCCAGCATTTT. Protein product: CASTTLGYSNQPQHF. The genes are TRBV2 and TRBJ1-5, with D hard to call. Germline CDR1 reads SNHLY; CDR2 reads FYNNEI. The ends were cut back, 7 bases at V and 0 bases at J, with 13 bases in the middle. The CDR3 has 15 amino acids.

The chain joins TRBV27 to TRBJ1-6; D is possibly TRBD1 (5 bases). The V end lost 7 bases, the J end lost 0 bases, and 13 bases lay between the germline ends. In germline, CDR1 is MNHEY, CDR2 SMNVEV (reference sequence). The CDR3 extends over 16 amino acids. The CDR3: CASTRDGSSYNSPLHF. The CDR3 DNA sequence: TGTGCCAGCACTAGGGACGGGAGCTCCTATAATTCACCCCTCCACTTT.